Given below is one T cell receptor beta chain in context. Its target is unknown. Sequenced by immunoSEQ multiplex PCR; TCRdb stores in-frame clones only, minus some. The sample has more than 85,000 clones; about nine tenths are singletons. The data are from a study of OX40 agonist ivuxolimab in advanced cancers. In the study overall: Those treated in dose escalation had hepatocellular carcinoma, melanoma, renal cell cancer or head and neck cancer. Whole-study results and caveats: Antigen specificity remained undetermined for the expanded peripheral T cells. Clonal expansion from baseline to week 6 occurred in both CD4+ and CD8+ T cells.

Trimming shortened V by 1 base and J by 4 bases, and 14 bases separated the two germline ends. CDR3 length equals 15 residues. CDR1 MNHNS and CDR2 SASEGT come from the germline V gene. The V gene is TRBV6-1, the J gene TRBJ2-7; TRBD1 is a possible D gene (5 bases). Here the sequenced sample was CD4+ or CD8+ T cells sorted from blood, taken in a trial of the OX40 agonist ivuxolimab. This TCR was sampled from an adult with an advanced solid tumor such as melanoma, head and neck, liver or kidney cancer. The CDR3 DNA reads TGTGCCAGCAGTGAAGGGGCGTCAGGGTTATACGAGCAGTACTTC. It specifies CASSEGASGLYEQYF.